One T cell receptor beta chain is described in this entry. Original processing methods: Estimates of nucleated cell counts were drawn from the amplification of reference gene primers. The assay was immunoSEQ multiplex PCR, and TCRdb's table has in-frame clones only and misses some. The D gene and trimming were derived from the DNA, and the V and J assignments and clone size from that table. The sample lists a few hundred thousand clones; about 85% were seen once. These data are taken from a study of blood T cell repertoires in COVID-19. Study summary: There were acute and convalescent COVID-19 samples, and they came from the United States, Italy and Spain. T cells, B-cell-depleted T cells, or PBMCs supplied cDNA or gDNA.

V lost 7 bases, J lost 4 bases, and 20 bases lay in between. This CDR3 has 15 residues. Per germline, CDR1 MDHEN and CDR2 SYDVKM. The sequence derives from a woman aged 18-35 years with acute or convalescent COVID-19. The sequenced sample was peripheral blood. J is TRBJ2-7 and V is TRBV28; TRBD1 might be the D (5 bases). In DNA, the CDR3 is TGTGCCAGCATCCCTAAGGGGTCTGCCTTGTACGAGCAGTACTTC. It specifies CASIPKGSALYEQYF.